This paragraph covers one T cell receptor beta chain sequence. The antigen is undetermined. The CDR3 consists of 13 residues. Germline-derived CDR1 and CDR2 are MNHEY and SVGAGI. Trimming stripped 5 bases from V and 9 bases from J, with 17 bases between. This specimen comes from a study of identifying expanded T cells in peripheral blood. Study-wide results and limits: Clone count variance between roughly 2-week samples rose with total template count.

Only in-frame clones appear in the TCRdb table, and some are missing; sequencing was by immunoSEQ multiplex PCR. This table holds approximately 75,000 clones, around 90% found once. The chain employs TRBV6-5 and TRBJ2-7; D is unclear. The source is a person aged 18 to 70 in good health. The sample taken for sequencing was blood. This chain's CDR3 is CASSQDPDLGQYF. The CDR3 nucleotides read TGTGCCAGCAGTCAAGACCCGGATTTAGGGCAGTACTTC.